The clone carrying this T cell receptor beta chain showed up many times. This sample is part of a study of patients and donors after allogeneic stem cell transplantation. TCRdb reprocessed the RT-PCR reads with MiXCR, giving one entry per CDR3 protein. The table lists 150,000 to 200,000 distinct CDR3 sequences, over 25% of them singletons. J lost 0 bases, V lost 0 bases, and 7 bases had no gene match. This CDR3 contains 18 residues. The germline V gene encodes CDR1 SGHRS and CDR2 YFSETQ. Sequencing was carried out using blood, either unsorted or a sorted T cell fraction (not recorded which). The TCR comes from a human donor who was either an allogeneic HSCT recipient or a stem cell or donor lymphocyte infusion donor (not recorded which). It is not recorded whose cells these are; they may come from a transplant donor. V is TRBV5-1 and J is TRBJ2-1; 9 nucleotides agree with TRBD1. CDR3 coding DNA: TGCGCCAGCAGCTTGGACCCTGGGACAGGGAGCTCCTACAATGAGCAGTTCTTC. This translates into CASSLDPGTGSSYNEQFF.